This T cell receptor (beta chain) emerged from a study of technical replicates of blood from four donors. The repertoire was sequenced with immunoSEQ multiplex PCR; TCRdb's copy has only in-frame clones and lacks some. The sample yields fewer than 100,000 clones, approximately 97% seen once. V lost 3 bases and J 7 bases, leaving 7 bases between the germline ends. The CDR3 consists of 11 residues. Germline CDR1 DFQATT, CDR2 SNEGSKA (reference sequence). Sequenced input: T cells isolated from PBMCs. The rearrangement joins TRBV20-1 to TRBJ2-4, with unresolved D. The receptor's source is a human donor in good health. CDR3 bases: TGCAGTGCTAGTTCACGGAACATTCAGTACTTC. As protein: CSASSRNIQYF.